This passage covers 3 T cell receptor beta chains from one sample sequenced in a study of blood T cell repertoires in COVID-19. The table came from immunoSEQ multiplex PCR; TCRdb's copy has only in-frame clones and leaves some out. The sample lists 50,000 to 70,000 clones, 60% to 85% seen once, with around 5% in the top ten. The sequenced sample was peripheral blood. These receptors all stem from a human donor in a cohort sampled during active COVID-19.

The chain uses TRBV19 and TRBJ2-7; no firm D call. CDR3 size: 12 residues. The ends were cut back, 6 bases at V and 0 bases at J, with 6 bases in the middle. CDR1 and CDR2 (germline): LNHDA, SQIVND (reference sequence). CDR3 residues: CASSRGSYEQYF. The CDR3 bases are TGTGCCAGTAGCCGCGGCTCCTACGAGCAGTACTTC.

V usage is TRBV6-5 and J usage is TRBJ1-1; 7 bases agree with TRBD1. J gave up 4 bases and V 8 bases, and 10 bases lay outside the gene matches. This CDR3 is built from 14 residues. The V gene's germline CDR1 is MNHEY and CDR2 SVGAGI. CDR3 nucleotide sequence: TGTGCCAGCCAATTGATTCGACAGGGCACTGAAGCTTTCTTT. This sequence encodes CASQLIRQGTEAFF.

V gene TRBV2 combines with J gene TRBJ2-7; TRBD2 matches at 15 bases. The CDR3 contains 15 residues. V gave up 6 bases and J gave up 3 bases; unmatched junction bases: 3. Germline CDR1 reads SNHLY; CDR2 reads FYNNEI. The CDR3 DNA sequence: TGTGCCAGCAGGGGGACTAGCGGGGGGAACTACGAGCAGTACTTC. Translation: CASRGTSGGNYEQYF. The complete variable domain, with remaining parts taken from reference TRBV2 and TRBJ2-7, reads EPEVTQTPSHQVTQMGQEVILRCVPISNHLYFYWYRQILGQKVEFLVSFYNNEISEKSEIFDDQFSVERPDGSNFTLKIRSTKLEDSAMYFCASRGTSGGNYEQYFGPGTRLTVT.